The 25 T cell receptor beta chains below were found in one sample sequenced in a study of blood T cell dynamics during melanoma immunotherapy. The repertoire was sequenced with immunoSEQ multiplex PCR; TCRdb's copy has only in-frame clones and lacks some. The table includes approximately 9,700 clones, 88% detected once. The time point: pre-treatment baseline. The source material was blood, sampled from a patient treated with checkpoint blockade. These receptors came from a human donor with melanoma.

V usage is TRBV10-2 and J usage is TRBJ1-2; TRBD1 agrees at 9 bases. Per germline, CDR1 WSHSY and CDR2 SAAADI. The CDR3 contains 14 residues. The V and J ends lost 0 bases and 8 bases, in that order; junction bases with no gene match: 4. The chain's CDR3 is CASSESGQGTGYTF. CDR3 DNA sequence: TGCGCCAGCAGTGAGTCTGGACAGGGGACGGGCTACACCTTC.

The V call is TRBV18, the J call TRBJ1-4; D is ambiguous. V dropped 2 bases and J dropped 8 bases, with 9 bases sitting between them. The CDR3 consists of 13 residues. Germline V gene lookup returns CDR1 KGHSH and CDR2 LQKENI. The chain's CDR3 is CASSPSIDEKLFF. In DNA, the CDR3 is TGTGCCAGCTCACCATCGATAGACGAAAAACTGTTTTTT. Full variable domain (outside the CDR3, taken from reference TRBV18 and TRBJ1-4): NAGVMQNPRHLVRRRGQEARLRCSPMKGHSHVYWYRQLPEEGLKFMVYLQKENIIDESGMPKERFSAEFPKEGPSILRIQQVVRGDSAAYFCASSPSIDEKLFFGSGTQLSVL.

This clone was seen just once. This rearrangement joins TRBV15 to TRBJ1-2, with D maybe TRBD1 (5 bases). CDR1 and CDR2 (germline): LNHNV, YYDKDF (reference sequence). The CDR3 is 15 amino acids. Trimming removed 0 bases at V and 2 bases at J, with 10 bases between. The CDR3 spells CATSRDRALNYGYTF. CDR3 DNA: TGTGCCACCAGCAGAGACAGGGCCCTCAACTATGGCTACACCTTC.

This sequence joins TRBV7-3 and TRBJ2-2, with D hard to call. Germline loops: CDR1 SGHTA, CDR2 FQGTGA. The CDR3 runs 13 residues. V dropped 2 bases and J dropped 4 bases, with 5 bases sitting between them. The CDR3 spells CASSLPLTGELFF. The CDR3, as DNA: TGTGCCAGCAGCTTACCGCTCACCGGGGAGCTGTTTTTT.

The chain is built from TRBV7-3 and TRBJ2-1; 8 nucleotides agree with TRBD2. Germline CDR1 SGHTA, CDR2 FQGTGA. The CDR3 runs 13 residues. The V gene end was trimmed by 2 bases and the J gene end by 14 bases; junction bases not matched to a gene: 8. CDR3 sequence: CASSLEVRTSKFF. CDR3 coding DNA: TGTGCCAGCAGCTTAGAGGTCAGGACTAGCAAGTTCTTC.

The gene calls are TRBV27 and TRBJ2-5; TRBD1 might be the D (6 bases). V lost 1 base, J lost 1 base, and 10 bases lay in between. CDR1 MNHEY and CDR2 SMNVEV come from the germline V gene (reference sequence). The CDR3 has 15 residues. The CDR3 DNA follows: TGTGCCAGCAGTTTATATATGGGGGCCCAAGAGACCCAGTACTTC. It codes for CASSLYMGAQETQYF.

This rearrangement joins TRBV28 to TRBJ2-5; TRBD1 is a possible D gene (5 bases). Looked up from germline, CDR1 is MDHEN and CDR2 is SYDVKM. The CDR3 spans 14 residues. Trimming cost V 4 bases and J 5 bases, with 14 bases left between them. The CDR3 sequence: CASSSGIKAETQYF. In DNA, the CDR3 is TGTGCCAGCAGTTCAGGGATAAAAGCGGAGACCCAGTACTTC.

This chain connects TRBV25-1 to TRBJ1-6, with D perhaps matching TRBD1 (5 bases). Germline assignment: CDR1 MGHDK and CDR2 SYGVNS. Trimming left V 7 bases short and J 10 bases short, with 17 bases between. The CDR3 runs to 14 residues. The CDR3 loop reads CASTTSGYRSPLHF. In DNA form, the CDR3 reads TGTGCCAGCACCACCTCAGGGTATAGATCACCCCTCCACTTT. The complete variable domain, with remaining parts taken from reference TRBV25-1 and TRBJ1-6, reads EADIYQTPRYLVIGTGKKITLECSQTMGHDKMYWYQQDPGMELHLIHYSYGVNSTEKGDLSSESTVSRIRTEHFPLTLESARPSHTSQYLCASTTSGYRSPLHFGNGTRLTVT.

The V gene is TRBV18, the J gene TRBJ2-6; D might be TRBD2 (6 bases). The CDR3 contains 14 residues. Germline V lookup: CDR1 KGHSH, CDR2 LQKENI. V was clipped by 3 bases and J by 11 bases, with 14 bases between them. The chain's CDR3 is CASSPGPWEDVLTF. In nucleotides, the CDR3 is TGTGCCAGCTCACCCGGGCCCTGGGAGGACGTCCTGACTTTC.

This rearrangement joins TRBV9 to TRBJ2-2; D possibly corresponds to TRBD1 (5 bases). Germline loops: CDR1 SGDLS, CDR2 YYNGEE. The CDR3 consists of 16 residues. V lost 4 bases, J lost 3 bases, and 16 bases lay in between. This chain's CDR3 is CASSTHRLRDTGELFF. Written as DNA, the CDR3 is TGTGCCAGCAGCACCCACAGGCTCCGGGACACCGGGGAGCTGTTTTTT.

The V and J genes are TRBV5-1 and TRBJ1-4; a possible D gene is TRBD1 (5 bases). The CDR3 runs to 14 residues. V lost 4 bases and J lost 8, with 15 bases in between. The germline V gene has CDR1 SGHRS and CDR2 YFSETQ. The DNA of the CDR3 is TGCGCCAGCAGCCTCGGGTCCCGGGGGGAAAAACTGTTTTTT. It specifies CASSLGSRGEKLFF.

This chain links TRBV7-2 with TRBJ2-3; no clear D. Between the trimmed V and J ends, which lost 2 bases and 2 bases, there was a span of 8 bases. Per the germline V gene, CDR1 is SGHTA and CDR2 is FQGNSA. The CDR3 length is 14 residues. The CDR3 is CASSLNPDTDTQYF. CDR3 sequence (DNA): TGTGCCAGCAGCTTAAACCCCGACACAGATACGCAGTATTTT.

This chain links TRBV11-2 with TRBJ2-1; TRBD2 matches 9 bases. V lost 5 bases and J lost 8; bases outside the gene matches: 16. The CDR3 totals 17 residues. Germline CDR1 SGHAT, CDR2 FQNNGV. The CDR3 DNA follows: TGTGCCAGCAGCCCCTTGTTTAGCGGGGGCCCACTGGATGAGCAGTTCTTC. Its protein is CASSPLFSGGPLDEQFF.

This chain connects TRBV11-2 to TRBJ2-2; a possible D gene is TRBD1 (5 bases). Trimming removed 5 bases at V and 3 bases at J, with 16 bases between. The CDR3 is 16 residues long. Germline-derived CDR1 and CDR2 are SGHAT and FQNNGV. The CDR3 region is CASSRTGRGDTGELFF. CDR3 nucleotide sequence: TGTGCCAGCAGCAGGACCGGAAGGGGCGACACCGGGGAGCTGTTTTTT.

The chain is built from TRBV4-1 and TRBJ1-3, with a possible D match to TRBD1 (5 bases). Germline values: CDR1 MGHRA, CDR2 YSYEKL. With 1 base removed from V and 0 bases from J, the gap between germline ends came to 10 bases. The CDR3 totals 16 residues. CDR3 in amino acids: CASSQVLTVSGNTIYF. DNA for the CDR3: TGCGCCAGCAGCCAAGTATTGACAGTCTCTGGAAACACCATATATTTT.

The genes are TRBV2 and TRBJ2-5; D gene uncertain. V was shortened by 5 bases and J by 5 bases, with 9 bases between the two germline ends. The CDR3 has 12 amino acids. Germline loops: CDR1 SNHLY, CDR2 FYNNEI. The CDR3 DNA sequence: TGTGCCAGCAGTTCCCTCTTGGAGACCCAGTACTTC. It translates to CASSSLLETQYF.

V gene TRBV5-8 combines with J gene TRBJ2-7; D assignment may be TRBD1 or TRBD2 (7 bases each). V lost 2 bases to trimming and J lost 5 bases, with 23 bases between them. The CDR3 runs 17 residues. The germline gives CDR1 SGHTS, CDR2 YDEGEE. CDR3 nucleotides: TGTGCCAGCAGCTTCGACAGGGTGGCGGGAGATGGCGACGAGCAGTACGTC. It codes for CASSFDRVAGDGDEQYV.

This clone was seen once. The V call is TRBV11-2, the J call TRBJ2-7; 10 nucleotides match TRBD2. The ends lost 0 bases at V and 1 base at J; junction bases unmatched: 3. There are 16 residues in the CDR3. CDR1 and CDR2 (germline): SGHAT, FQNNGV. Here the CDR3 reads CASSLDASGSSYEQYV. CDR3 DNA sequence: TGTGCCAGCAGCTTAGACGCTAGCGGGAGTTCCTACGAGCAGTACGTC.

The chain employs TRBV6-1 and TRBJ1-2; D uncertain. CDR3 length: 17 amino acids. V dropped 0 bases and J dropped 2 bases, with 16 bases sitting between them. CDR1 and CDR2 from the germline V gene are MNHNS and SASEGT. DNA of the CDR3: TGTGCCAGCAGTGAAGCAAAATGGGAAAAGATCAACTATGGCTACACCTTC. This encodes CASSEAKWEKINYGYTF.

The gene calls are TRBV5-5 and TRBJ2-1; no firm D call. Trimming cost V 5 bases and J 14 bases, with 14 bases left between them. Germline values: CDR1 SGHKS, CDR2 YYEKEE (reference sequence). The CDR3 consists of 11 residues. CDR3 in DNA: TGTGCCAGCAGGTTATCCGAACGGAAGTTCTTC. It encodes CASRLSERKFF.

V gene TRBV5-4 combines with J gene TRBJ2-1; the D gene is possibly TRBD1 (6 bases). The V and J ends lost 0 bases and 7 bases respectively, with 8 bases between them. CDR1 and CDR2 from the germline V gene are SGHNT and YYREEE (reference sequence). This CDR3 is 13 amino acids long. The CDR3 here is CASSLDRGNEQFF. DNA of the CDR3: TGTGCCAGCAGCTTGGATAGGGGGAATGAGCAGTTCTTC.

The V and J genes are TRBV5-1 and TRBJ2-3, with 10 bases that match TRBD2. Per germline, CDR1 SGHRS and CDR2 YFSETQ. The V and J ends lost 4 bases and 4 bases, in that order; junction bases with no gene match: 0. The CDR3 extends over 13 amino acids. The CDR3 region is CASSSGGADTQYF. CDR3 in DNA: TGCGCCAGCAGCAGCGGGGGGGCAGATACGCAGTATTTT.

J is TRBJ1-4 and V is TRBV5-1, with 9 bases fitting TRBD1. The V gene end was trimmed by 5 bases and the J gene end by 5 bases; junction bases not matched to a gene: 4. This CDR3 is 14 amino acids long. Germline CDR1 reads SGHRS; CDR2 reads YFSETQ. This CDR3 reads CASSPGTGNEKLFF. DNA of the CDR3: TGCGCCAGCAGTCCCGGGACAGGGAATGAAAAACTGTTTTTT.

CDR3 DNA: TGTGCCAGTAGCTCTCCCCCCGGGGCGGTGTGGCCTGAAGCTTTCTTT. Its translation: CASSSPPGAVWPEAFF. The rearrangement uses TRBV19 and TRBJ1-1, with D perhaps matching TRBD1 (5 bases). The CDR3 spans 16 residues. Trimming left V 6 bases short and J 6 bases short, with 23 bases between. In germline, CDR1 is LNHDA, CDR2 SQIVND (reference sequence).

V usage is TRBV10-2 and J usage is TRBJ2-7; TRBD2 matches at 7 bases. CDR1 and CDR2 from the germline V gene are WSHSY and SAAADI. V shed 6 bases, J shed 6 bases, and the junction held 8 bases outside the gene matches. This CDR3 is 13 amino acids long. CDR3 bases: TGCGCCAGCAGACGTCCCGGGGGGAGCGAGCAGTACTTC. Translation gives CASRRPGGSEQYF.